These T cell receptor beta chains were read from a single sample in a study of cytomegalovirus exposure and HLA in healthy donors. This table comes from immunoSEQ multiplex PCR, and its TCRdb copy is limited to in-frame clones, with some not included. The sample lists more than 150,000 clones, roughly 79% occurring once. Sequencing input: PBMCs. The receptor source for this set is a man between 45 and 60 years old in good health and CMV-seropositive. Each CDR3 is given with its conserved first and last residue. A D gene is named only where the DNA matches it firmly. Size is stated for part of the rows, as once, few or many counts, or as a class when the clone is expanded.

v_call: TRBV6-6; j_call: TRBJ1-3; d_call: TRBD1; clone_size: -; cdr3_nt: TGTGCCAGCAGTCGCCTGATAGGACAGGGGGCAGACACCATATATTTT; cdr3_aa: CASSRLIGQGADTIYF
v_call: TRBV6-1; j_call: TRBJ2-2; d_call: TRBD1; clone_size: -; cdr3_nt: TGTGCCAGCAGGGTGGGACAGGGTAACGGGGAGCTGTTTTTT; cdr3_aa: CASRVGQGNGELFF
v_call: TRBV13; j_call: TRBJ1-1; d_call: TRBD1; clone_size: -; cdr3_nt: TGTGCCAGCAGCTACGGGACAGGGGCGAACACTGAAGCTTTCTTT; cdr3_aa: CASSYGTGANTEAFF
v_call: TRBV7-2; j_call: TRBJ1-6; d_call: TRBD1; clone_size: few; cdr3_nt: TGTGCCAGCAATTCCGGACAGGGTAATTCACCCCTCCACTTT; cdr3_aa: CASNSGQGNSPLHF
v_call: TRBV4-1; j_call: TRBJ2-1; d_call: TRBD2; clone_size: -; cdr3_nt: TGCGCCAGCAGCCAAGAATTAACTAGCGGGTACAATGAGCAGTTCTTC; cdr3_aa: CASSQELTSGYNEQFF
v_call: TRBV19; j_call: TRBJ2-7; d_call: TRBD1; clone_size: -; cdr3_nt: TGTGCCAGTAGTATAGATCTAGGGACAGGGAATTCCTACGAGCAGTACTTC; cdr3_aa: CASSIDLGTGNSYEQYF
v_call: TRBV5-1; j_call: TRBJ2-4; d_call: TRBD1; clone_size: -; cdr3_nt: TGCGCCAGCAGAGGACAGGATGAGACCAAAAACATTCAGTACTTC; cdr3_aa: CASRGQDETKNIQYF
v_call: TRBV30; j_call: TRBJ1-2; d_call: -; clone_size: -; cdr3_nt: TGTGCCTGGTCCCTCGGAGGGGTGAGTGGCTACACCTTC; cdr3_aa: CAWSLGGVSGYTF
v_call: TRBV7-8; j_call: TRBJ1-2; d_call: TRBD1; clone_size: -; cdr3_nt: TGTGCCAGCAGGGGGACAGGGGGATACGGCTACACCTTC; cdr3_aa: CASRGTGGYGYTF
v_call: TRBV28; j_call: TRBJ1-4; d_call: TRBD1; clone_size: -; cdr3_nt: TGTGCCAGCAGTTTACTAACAGGGGGTAGTTTGGCTAATGAAAAACTGTTTTTT; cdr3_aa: CASSLLTGGSLANEKLFF